This is a list of T cell receptor beta chains from one sample in a study of shared clonotypes between healthy human individuals. Sequencing was performed with immunoSEQ multiplex PCR; in TCRdb, only in-frame clones are kept and a portion is missing. This table has 500,000 or so clones, roughly 95% appearing once. Sequenced sample: naive CD4+ T cells sorted from blood. The origin of the receptors is a young woman in good health. Each CDR3 is given with its conserved first and last residue. A D gene is named only where the DNA matches it firmly. Clone size, where shown, is once, few, many, or a class for clones that have expanded.

abundance: once; j_gene: TRBJ2-1; d_gene: .; v_gene: TRBV10-3; CDR3aa: CASQGGSYNEQFF; CDR3nt: TGTGCCAGTCAGGGGGGGTCCTACAATGAGCAGTTCTTC
abundance: .; j_gene: TRBJ1-1; d_gene: .; v_gene: TRBV28; CDR3aa: CASSKPFDGTEAFF; CDR3nt: TGTGCCAGCTCCAAACCCTTCGACGGCACTGAAGCTTTCTTT
abundance: .; j_gene: TRBJ1-5; d_gene: .; v_gene: TRBV5-8; CDR3aa: CASSLVLGNQPQHF; CDR3nt: TGTGCCAGCAGCTTGGTACTGGGCAATCAGCCCCAGCATTTT
abundance: .; j_gene: TRBJ2-3; d_gene: .; v_gene: TRBV6-5; CDR3aa: CASSYSIPTDTQYF; CDR3nt: TGTGCCAGCAGTTACTCGATACCGACAGATACGCAGTATTTT
abundance: .; j_gene: TRBJ2-7; d_gene: .; v_gene: TRBV15; CDR3aa: CATITGPYEQYF; CDR3nt: TGTGCCACAATCACAGGCCCGTACGAGCAGTACTTC
abundance: .; j_gene: TRBJ1-3; d_gene: TRBD1; v_gene: TRBV4-2; CDR3aa: CASSQPTGTGPTSGNTIYF; CDR3nt: TGTGCCAGCAGCCAACCAACCGGGACAGGACCCACCTCTGGAAACACCATATATTTT
abundance: .; j_gene: TRBJ1-4; d_gene: TRBD1; v_gene: TRBV7-8; CDR3aa: CASSFLQGAPNEKLFF; CDR3nt: TGTGCCAGCAGCTTCTTGCAGGGGGCCCCTAATGAAAAACTGTTTTTT
abundance: .; j_gene: TRBJ2-3; d_gene: .; v_gene: TRBV7-7; CDR3aa: CASSPGGSPDTQYF; CDR3nt: TGTGCCAGCAGCCCTGGAGGTTCCCCAGATACGCAGTATTTT
abundance: .; j_gene: TRBJ2-7; d_gene: .; v_gene: TRBV4-1; CDR3aa: CASSQDTSDPLWNEQYF; CDR3nt: TGCGCCAGCAGCCAAGACACCAGCGACCCACTGTGGAACGAGCAGTACTTC
abundance: .; j_gene: TRBJ2-3; d_gene: TRBD1; v_gene: TRBV30; CDR3aa: CASRTGNMFGTQYF; CDR3nt: TGTGCCTCCCGGACAGGGAACATGTTCGGCACGCAGTATTTT
abundance: .; j_gene: TRBJ2-3; d_gene: .; v_gene: TRBV5-1; CDR3aa: CASSLGRYTDTQYF; CDR3nt: TGCGCCAGCAGCCTTGGTCGGTACACAGATACGCAGTATTTT
abundance: .; j_gene: TRBJ1-5; d_gene: TRBD1; v_gene: TRBV28; CDR3aa: CASTEDRRYQPQHF; CDR3nt: TGTGCCAGCACCGAGGACAGGCGATATCAGCCCCAGCATTTT
abundance: once; j_gene: TRBJ2-6; d_gene: .; v_gene: TRBV5-4; CDR3aa: CASSFYGPASRANVLTF; CDR3nt: TGTGCCAGCAGCTTTTACGGGCCTGCGTCAAGGGCCAACGTCCTGACTTTC
abundance: .; j_gene: TRBJ1-2; d_gene: .; v_gene: TRBV9; CDR3aa: CASSSMARANYGYTF; CDR3nt: TGTGCCAGCAGCTCTATGGCGAGAGCTAACTATGGCTACACCTTC
abundance: once; j_gene: TRBJ2-7; d_gene: TRBD2; v_gene: TRBV18; CDR3aa: CASSQGLAGDEQYF; CDR3nt: TGTGCCAGCTCACAGGGACTAGCGGGAGACGAGCAGTACTTC
abundance: .; j_gene: TRBJ2-2; d_gene: .; v_gene: TRBV18; CDR3aa: CASSPGDTGELFF; CDR3nt: TGTGCCAGCTCACCAGGGGACACCGGGGAGCTGTTTTTT
abundance: .; j_gene: TRBJ2-1; d_gene: TRBD2; v_gene: TRBV7-3; CDR3aa: CASSRGASGGYNEQFF; CDR3nt: TGTGCCAGCAGCCGTGGGGCTAGCGGGGGTTACAATGAGCAGTTCTTC
abundance: .; j_gene: TRBJ2-5; d_gene: TRBD1; v_gene: TRBV19; CDR3aa: CASSIAGTGEETQYF; CDR3nt: TGTGCCAGTAGTATAGCGGGGACAGGGGAAGAGACCCAGTACTTC
abundance: .; j_gene: TRBJ2-1; d_gene: TRBD2; v_gene: TRBV5-4; CDR3aa: CAGQVSFTSGRASGNEQFF; CDR3nt: TGTGCCGGCCAGGTTTCCTTTACTAGCGGGAGGGCCTCGGGCAATGAGCAGTTCTTC
abundance: once; j_gene: TRBJ2-7; d_gene: .; v_gene: TRBV5-1; CDR3aa: CASSSSASYEQYF; CDR3nt: TGCGCCAGCAGCTCCTCGGCCTCCTACGAGCAGTACTTC
abundance: .; j_gene: TRBJ1-5; d_gene: TRBD1; v_gene: TRBV2; CDR3aa: CASSDDQGAGQPQHF; CDR3nt: TGTGCCAGCAGTGATGATCAGGGGGCAGGACAGCCCCAGCATTTT
abundance: .; j_gene: TRBJ2-7; d_gene: .; v_gene: TRBV7-8; CDR3aa: CASSFSPYEQYF; CDR3nt: TGTGCCAGCAGCTTCAGTCCCTACGAGCAGTACTTC
abundance: .; j_gene: TRBJ1-5; d_gene: .; v_gene: TRBV6-5; CDR3aa: CASSYSPEQPQHF; CDR3nt: TGTGCCAGCAGTTACAGCCCGGAACAGCCCCAGCATTTT
abundance: .; j_gene: TRBJ2-5; d_gene: TRBD2; v_gene: TRBV10-3; CDR3aa: CAISESTSRETQYF; CDR3nt: TGTGCCATCAGTGAGTCGACTAGCAGAGAGACCCAGTACTTC
abundance: .; j_gene: TRBJ2-1; d_gene: .; v_gene: TRBV18; CDR3aa: CASSGRGARGNEQFF; CDR3nt: TGTGCCAGCTCGGGACGGGGGGCAAGGGGCAATGAGCAGTTCTTC
abundance: .; j_gene: TRBJ1-1; d_gene: .; v_gene: TRBV6-6; CDR3aa: CASSYSNTVNTEAFF; CDR3nt: TGTGCCAGCAGTTACTCGAATACAGTGAACACTGAAGCTTTCTTT
abundance: .; j_gene: TRBJ2-3; d_gene: TRBD2; v_gene: TRBV28; CDR3aa: CASSLGSGGHGTDTQYF; CDR3nt: TGTGCCAGCAGTTTAGGGAGCGGGGGGCACGGCACAGATACGCAGTATTTT
abundance: once; j_gene: TRBJ2-3; d_gene: .; v_gene: TRBV2; CDR3aa: CASSESRQTDTQYF; CDR3nt: TGTGCCAGCAGTGAATCTCGTCAGACAGATACGCAGTATTTT
abundance: .; j_gene: TRBJ2-5; d_gene: .; v_gene: TRBV1; CDR3aa: CTSSQGSGRGWGQETQYF; CDR3nt: TGCACCAGCAGCCAAGGTAGCGGGAGAGGATGGGGCCAAGAGACCCAGTACTTC
abundance: .; j_gene: TRBJ2-1; d_gene: .; v_gene: TRBV15; CDR3aa: CATSRDVWSRLTDEQFF; CDR3nt: TGTGCCACCAGCAGAGATGTCTGGTCTAGACTCACGGATGAGCAGTTCTTC
abundance: .; j_gene: TRBJ1-4; d_gene: TRBD1; v_gene: TRBV5-4; CDR3aa: CATGQGQEKLFF; CDR3nt: TGTGCCACCGGACAGGGGCAGGAAAAACTGTTTTTT
abundance: .; j_gene: TRBJ1-2; d_gene: .; v_gene: TRBV27; CDR3aa: CASSRLPDTSNYGYTF; CDR3nt: TGTGCCAGCAGTCGGCTTCCGGACACTTCTAACTATGGCTACACCTTC
abundance: .; j_gene: TRBJ1-1; d_gene: .; v_gene: TRBV7-9; CDR3aa: CASSLGQPINTEAFF; CDR3nt: TGTGCCAGCAGCCTCGGACAGCCGATTAACACTGAAGCTTTCTTT
abundance: .; j_gene: TRBJ2-7; d_gene: TRBD1; v_gene: TRBV6-5; CDR3aa: CASSRTGTGDYEQYF; CDR3nt: TGTGCCAGCAGCCGCACCGGGACAGGGGATTACGAGCAGTACTTC
abundance: once; j_gene: TRBJ1-1; d_gene: .; v_gene: TRBV29-1; CDR3aa: CSVEEVRGSNTEAFF; CDR3nt: TGCAGCGTTGAAGAGGTACGGGGTTCGAACACTGAAGCTTTCTTT
abundance: .; j_gene: TRBJ1-1; d_gene: .; v_gene: TRBV18; CDR3aa: CASSQGTDTEAFF; CDR3nt: TGTGCCAGCTCACAAGGGACCGACACTGAAGCTTTCTTT
abundance: .; j_gene: TRBJ1-2; d_gene: TRBD1; v_gene: TRBV19; CDR3aa: CATQDRTLSYTF; CDR3nt: TGTGCCACCCAGGACAGGACCTTAAGCTACACCTTC
abundance: .; j_gene: TRBJ1-1; d_gene: .; v_gene: TRBV2; CDR3aa: CASSVGSGPNTEAFF; CDR3nt: TGTGCCAGCAGTGTAGGATCAGGGCCTAACACTGAAGCTTTCTTT
abundance: .; j_gene: TRBJ2-1; d_gene: .; v_gene: TRBV4-1; CDR3aa: CASSLEVGSYNEQFF; CDR3nt: TGCGCCAGCAGCCTGGAAGTGGGTTCCTACAATGAGCAGTTCTTC
abundance: .; j_gene: TRBJ1-3; d_gene: TRBD1; v_gene: TRBV28; CDR3aa: CASRAGTGVGGNTIYF; CDR3nt: TGTGCCAGCAGAGCCGGGACAGGGGTTGGAGGAAACACCATATATTTT
abundance: .; j_gene: TRBJ1-2; d_gene: .; v_gene: TRBV28; CDR3aa: CASTSGVYGYTF; CDR3nt: TGTGCCAGCACCTCGGGGGTATATGGCTACACCTTC
abundance: .; j_gene: TRBJ2-7; d_gene: TRBD2; v_gene: TRBV5-1; CDR3aa: CASSLGPGSPAGGYEQYF; CDR3nt: TGCGCCAGCAGCTTGGGTCCCGGGAGTCCCGCGGGGGGCTACGAGCAGTACTTC
abundance: .; j_gene: TRBJ1-5; d_gene: .; v_gene: TRBV2; CDR3aa: CASSGTLISNQPQHF; CDR3nt: TGTGCCAGCAGTGGGACGCTTATTAGCAATCAGCCCCAGCATTTT
abundance: .; j_gene: TRBJ1-1; d_gene: .; v_gene: TRBV18; CDR3aa: CASSPSRDAEAFF; CDR3nt: TGTGCCAGCTCACCCTCCCGAGATGCTGAAGCTTTCTTT
abundance: .; j_gene: TRBJ1-2; d_gene: .; v_gene: TRBV5-8; CDR3aa: CASSFWAGYGYTF; CDR3nt: TGTGCCAGCAGCTTTTGGGCGGGCTATGGCTACACCTTC
abundance: .; j_gene: TRBJ2-1; d_gene: TRBD2; v_gene: TRBV5-1; CDR3aa: CASTGHYATSGEYNEQFF; CDR3nt: TGCGCCAGCACTGGGCATTATGCGACTAGCGGAGAATACAATGAGCAGTTCTTC
abundance: .; j_gene: TRBJ2-7; d_gene: TRBD1; v_gene: TRBV15; CDR3aa: CATSRDRDRVHEQYF; CDR3nt: TGTGCCACCAGCAGAGATAGGGACAGGGTCCACGAGCAGTACTTC
abundance: .; j_gene: TRBJ2-4; d_gene: .; v_gene: TRBV6-5; CDR3aa: CASSYSGAKNIQYF; CDR3nt: TGTGCCAGCAGTTATTCGGGTGCCAAAAACATTCAGTACTTC
abundance: .; j_gene: TRBJ2-7; d_gene: .; v_gene: TRBV10-1; CDR3aa: CASSELPLYEQYF; CDR3nt: TGCGCCAGCAGTGAACTTCCCCTCTACGAGCAGTACTTC
abundance: .; j_gene: TRBJ1-5; d_gene: .; v_gene: TRBV28; CDR3aa: CASSLFATASNQPQHF; CDR3nt: TGTGCCAGCAGTTTATTTGCGACAGCTAGCAATCAGCCCCAGCATTTT
abundance: .; j_gene: TRBJ2-1; d_gene: TRBD2; v_gene: TRBV5-4; CDR3aa: CASSSGLAGGNEQFF; CDR3nt: TGTGCCAGCAGCTCTGGACTAGCGGGAGGGAATGAGCAGTTCTTC
abundance: .; j_gene: TRBJ2-3; d_gene: TRBD2; v_gene: TRBV5-1; CDR3aa: CASSLVGTSADTQYF; CDR3nt: TGCGCCAGCAGCTTGGTTGGGACTAGCGCAGATACGCAGTATTTT
abundance: .; j_gene: TRBJ1-2; d_gene: TRBD1; v_gene: TRBV6-5; CDR3aa: CASRIDRGSGYTF; CDR3nt: TGTGCCAGCAGAATCGACAGGGGGAGTGGCTACACCTTC